Sequencing of this TCR beta chain was carried out in a study of blood T cell repertoires in COVID-19. Per germline, CDR1 MNHNY and CDR2 SVGAGI (reference sequence). J was trimmed by 5 bases and V by 8 bases; bases with no gene match: 7. The CDR3 has 13 residues. Data came from immunoSEQ multiplex PCR; TCRdb stores just in-frame clones and leaves some out. The table shows under 200,000 clones, with around nine tenths occurring only once. Sequencing input: peripheral blood. The rearrangement links TRBV6-6 to TRBJ2-5; 8 bases are shared with TRBD1. The clonotype comes from a man in his fifties who had recovered from COVID-19. The CDR3 sequence: CASGRTGYETQYF. CDR3 sequence (DNA): TGTGCCAGCGGCCGGACAGGGTACGAGACCCAGTACTTC.